One and the same sample provided the 26 T cell receptor beta chains below, sequenced in a study of cytomegalovirus exposure and HLA in healthy donors. Use of 60 Vbeta and 13 Jbeta primers characterized the PCR. Some clones are missing from TCRdb's copy, which holds only in-frame ones; the method was immunoSEQ multiplex PCR. The sample lists some 85,000 clones, about 70% occurring once. The specimen was PBMCs. Every receptor here comes from a man aged 40-49 years in good health and CMV-seronegative.

The chain uses TRBV21-1 and TRBJ2-1; the table's TRBD2 call for D was not verified on the DNA. TRBV21-1 is a documented pseudogene. The length of the CDR3 is 12 residues. Here the CDR3 reads CASSNGSALQFF. CDR3 in DNA: TGTGCCAGCAGCAACGGGTCGGCCCTTCAGTTCTTC.

The gene calls are TRBV4-3 and TRBJ2-7; the D is unclear. Per the germline V gene, CDR1 is LGHNA and CDR2 is YSLEER. This CDR3 comprises 12 residues. The ends were cut back, 1 base at V and 8 bases at J, with 9 bases in the middle. CDR3 residues: CASSQGTAKQYF. The CDR3 coding sequence is TGCGCCAGCAGCCAAGGCACAGCTAAGCAGTACTTC.

The J gene is TRBJ2-6, the V gene TRBV19; 10 nucleotides match TRBD2. The CDR3 is 21 amino acids. Germline V gives CDR1 LNHDA, CDR2 SQIVND (reference sequence). Germline trimming cut 7 bases from V and 0 bases from J; bases unmatched to any gene: 18. CDR3 sequence: CASTLFPLAGVLSSGANVLTF. The CDR3 bases are TGTGCCAGTACCTTGTTCCCCCTAGCGGGGGTGCTGAGCTCTGGGGCCAACGTCCTGACTTTC.

CDR3 bases: TGTGCCAGCAGCTTAAGGTCTAGCGGGAGCTCCTACAATGAGCAGTTCTTC. Its protein is CASSLRSSGSSYNEQFF. The chain recombines TRBV7-2 with TRBJ2-1; 10 positions agree with TRBD2. This CDR3 has 17 residues. The germline V gene encodes CDR1 SGHTA and CDR2 FQGNSA. Losses at the gene ends were 2 bases for V and 0 bases for J; bases not matched to a gene: 4. The entire variable domain, with the rest obtained from reference TRBV7-2 and TRBJ2-1, is as follows: GAGVSQSPSNKVTEKGKDVELRCDPISGHTALYWYRQSLGQGLEFLIYFQGNSAPDKSGLPSDRFSAERTGGSVSTLTIQRTQQEDSAVYLCASSLRSSGSSYNEQFFGPGTRLTVL.

This chain uses TRBV6-4 with TRBJ2-3; D is perhaps TRBD2 (5 bases). V lost 5 bases to trimming and J lost 2 bases, with 17 bases between them. There are 16 residues in the CDR3. From germline, CDR1 is MRHNA and CDR2 SNTAGT. The CDR3 loop is CASSPYESGPTDTQYF. Here the CDR3 DNA reads TGTGCCAGCAGTCCATACGAGAGCGGACCCACAGATACGCAGTATTTT.

CDR3 sequence (DNA): TGCAGCCTATTTGCATTCGATGGCTACACCTTC. Translating gives CSLFAFDGYTF. V and J are TRBV29-1 and TRBJ1-2; no firm D call. Germline CDR1 is SQVTM and CDR2 is ANQGSEA. The CDR3 covers 11 residues. V lost 8 bases to trimming and J lost 6 bases, with 13 bases between them.

The V call is TRBV6-5, the J call TRBJ1-1; D not certain. CDR1 is MNHEY, CDR2 SVGAGI, per germline. V dropped 0 bases and J dropped 5 bases, with 13 bases sitting between them. CDR3 length equals 15 residues. The CDR3: CASSYSSGVRTEAFF. The CDR3 DNA reads TGTGCCAGCAGTTACTCCTCCGGGGTGAGGACTGAAGCTTTCTTT.

The chain is built from TRBV14 and TRBJ1-2; D possibly corresponds to TRBD1 (6 bases). The CDR3 is 16 amino acids. Trimming removed 1 base from V and 3 bases from J, with 15 bases in between. In germline, CDR1 is SGHDN, CDR2 FVKESK. Here the CDR3 reads CASSQVLGAWDYGYTF. The DNA for the CDR3 is TGTGCCAGCAGCCAAGTTCTGGGGGCGTGGGACTATGGCTACACCTTC.

The chain combines TRBV7-9 with TRBJ2-2, with TRBD1 matching 7 bases. V was clipped by 4 bases and J by 5 bases; unmatched bases: 7. There are 15 residues in the CDR3. CDR1 is SEHNR and CDR2 is FQNEAQ in the germline V gene (reference sequence). The CDR3 DNA reads as TGTGCCAGCAGCTCGACAGGGACATTAACCGGGGAGCTGTTTTTT. Protein: CASSSTGTLTGELFF.

The V gene is TRBV30, the J gene TRBJ1-5; D perhaps matches TRBD1 (5 bases). CDR1 GTSNPN and CDR2 SVGIG come from the germline V gene (reference sequence). The length of the CDR3 is 13 residues. Trimming took 3 bases from V and 4 from J, leaving 10 bases between them. The CDR3 nucleotides are TGTGCCTGGAGCGACAGAAATAATCAGCCCCAGCATTTT. Translation gives CAWSDRNNQPQHF.

This clone was counted between two and nine times. This chain uses TRBV10-3 with TRBJ1-5; 8 nucleotides agree with TRBD1. This CDR3 comprises 15 residues. Per germline, CDR1 ENHRY and CDR2 SYGVKD. With V trimmed by 11 bases and J by 0 bases, 9 bases remained unmatched. The CDR3 DNA reads as TGTGCCGCCGCCGACAGGGGAGATAGCAATCAGCCCCAGCATTTT. This gives the protein CAAADRGDSNQPQHF.

The chain combines TRBV6-1 with TRBJ2-7; TRBD1 might be the D (6 bases). The germline gives CDR1 MNHNS, CDR2 SASEGT. V was trimmed by 7 bases and J by 4 bases, leaving 14 bases between them. The CDR3 sequence is 13 residues long. The CDR3 loop is CASTPGQLYEQYF. The DNA of the CDR3 is TGTGCCAGCACACCTGGACAGTTGTACGAGCAGTACTTC.

This chain uses TRBV6-5 with TRBJ1-1; no clear D. Germline values: CDR1 MNHEY, CDR2 SVGAGI. CDR3 length: 13 residues. The V gene lost 0 bases and the J gene lost 6 bases, with 8 bases spanning the gap. CDR3 in amino acids: CASSYSYGSEAFF. In nucleotides, the CDR3 is TGTGCCAGCAGTTACTCATACGGTTCTGAAGCTTTCTTT.

This chain uses TRBV7-9 with TRBJ2-3; D unclear. V was shortened by 5 bases and J by 2 bases, with 5 bases between the two germline ends. This CDR3 contains 12 residues. The germline gives CDR1 SEHNR, CDR2 FQNEAQ (reference sequence). CDR3 bases: TGTGCCAGCAGCCAGGACACAGATACGCAGTATTTT. This codes for CASSQDTDTQYF. Using reference TRBV7-9 and TRBJ2-3 for the parts outside the CDR3, the full variable domain is DTGVSQNPRHKITKRGQNVTFRCDPISEHNRLYWYRQTLGQGPEFLTYFQNEAQLEKSRLLSDRFSAERPKGSFSTLEIQRTEQGDSAMYLCASSQDTDTQYFGPGTRLTVL.

This clone showed up just a few times. The chain recombines TRBV5-4 with TRBJ2-5, with D hard to call. Germline CDR1 is SGHNT and CDR2 is YYREEE (reference sequence). This CDR3 is built from 14 residues. V was pared by 0 bases and J by 5 bases, with 11 bases between. This CDR3 reads CASSLEPHEETQYF. CDR3 coding DNA: TGTGCCAGCAGCTTGGAACCGCACGAGGAGACCCAGTACTTC.

The chain couples TRBV7-3 to TRBJ1-1; 7 bases fit TRBD1. CDR1 is SGHTA, CDR2 FQGTGA, per germline. The V gene end was trimmed by 2 bases and the J gene end by 3 bases; junction bases not matched to a gene: 6. The CDR3 spans 15 residues. As DNA, the CDR3 is TGTGCCAGCAGCTTACAGGGGGTACAATACACTGAAGCTTTCTTT. Residues: CASSLQGVQYTEAFF.

The CDR3 DNA sequence: TGTGCCAGCTCACCACCGGGGCGTAGCGGGGAGCTGTTTTTT. This translates into CASSPPGRSGELFF. The chain couples TRBV18 to TRBJ2-2; TRBD1 is a possible D gene (5 bases). Germline CDR1 is KGHSH and CDR2 is LQKENI. The CDR3 is 14 residues long. The ends were cut back, 0 bases at V and 7 bases at J, with 9 bases in the middle. Full variable domain (missing parts from reference TRBV18 and TRBJ2-2): NAGVMQNPRHLVRRRGQEARLRCSPMKGHSHVYWYRQLPEEGLKFMVYLQKENIIDESGMPKERFSAEFPKEGPSILRIQQVVRGDSAAYFCASSPPGRSGELFFGEGSRLTVL.

The genes are TRBV6-5 and TRBJ1-1, with no clear D. Germline values: CDR1 MNHEY, CDR2 SVGAGI. This CDR3 comprises 14 residues. V shed 6 bases and J shed 0 bases, with 11 bases lying between them. In nucleotides, the CDR3 is TGTGCCAGCAGCCTGGTCCTAATGAACACTGAAGCTTTCTTT. As protein: CASSLVLMNTEAFF.

The CDR3 loop is CASSQDPGGSYEQYF. CDR3 nucleotide sequence: TGCGCCAGCAGCCAAGATCCGGGGGGCTCCTACGAGCAGTACTTC. The gene calls are TRBV4-1 and TRBJ2-7; TRBD2 aligns across 7 bases. The CDR3 is 15 amino acids. V dropped 0 bases and J dropped 0; count of bases not matched to a gene: 2. Germline assignment: CDR1 MGHRA and CDR2 YSYEKL.

This chain connects TRBV29-1 to TRBJ2-7; tentative D call: TRBD1 (5 bases). Trimming cost V 2 bases and J 4 bases, with 15 bases left between them. CDR1 and CDR2 from the germline V gene are SQVTM and ANQGSEA. This CDR3 has 14 amino acids. The CDR3 nucleotides are TGCAGCGTTGAACGCCCCGGTGCAGGGTACGAGCAGTACTTC. It encodes CSVERPGAGYEQYF.

This clone was detected a few times. The chain is built from TRBV5-8 and TRBJ1-2; 7 bases fit TRBD1. V was pared by 2 bases and J by 0 bases, with 7 bases of the junction left unmatched. CDR1 and CDR2 (germline): SGHTS, YDEGEE. This CDR3 has 16 amino acids. The chain's CDR3 is CASSFKWDSPNYGYTF. For the CDR3, the DNA is TGTGCCAGCAGCTTCAAATGGGACAGTCCTAACTATGGCTACACCTTC.

The chain combines TRBV7-9 with TRBJ2-7; D perhaps matches TRBD2 (5 bases). Trimming took off 5 bases at V and 2 bases at J, with 22 bases between the two ends. Per germline, CDR1 SEHNR and CDR2 FQNEAQ (reference sequence). The CDR3 is 17 amino acids. The CDR3 region has the DNA TGTGCCAGCAGCACCCCGGTGGGAGCTTCGCGCCCCTACGAGCAGTACTTC. As protein: CASSTPVGASRPYEQYF.

The V call is TRBV6-6, the J call TRBJ1-4; no firm D call. V lost 4 bases to trimming and J lost 7 bases, with 13 bases between them. The CDR3 is 14 residues long. Germline assignment: CDR1 MNHNY and CDR2 SVGAGI (reference sequence). CDR3 region: CASSSHAPGEKLFF. In DNA form, the CDR3 reads TGTGCCAGCAGTTCTCACGCTCCGGGTGAAAAACTGTTTTTT.

The V gene is TRBV5-4, the J gene TRBJ2-5; the match to TRBD2 covers 12 bases. The CDR3 spans 17 residues. V was pared by 3 bases and J by 4 bases, with 10 bases of the junction left unmatched. Germline values: CDR1 SGHNT, CDR2 YYREEE (reference sequence). The CDR3 is CASSSRLAGARRETQYF. In DNA, the CDR3 is TGTGCCAGCAGCTCCCGACTAGCGGGGGCAAGACGAGAGACCCAGTACTTC.

This clone came up a few times. The chain links TRBV19 to TRBJ1-4; the D is unclear. Germline CDR1 LNHDA, CDR2 SQIVND (reference sequence). The length of the CDR3 is 13 residues. V gave up 7 bases and J gave up 0 bases, with 6 bases separating them. As DNA, the CDR3 is TGTGCCAGTAACCAGGCAACTAATGAAAAACTGTTTTTT. It codes for CASNQATNEKLFF.

This sequence joins TRBV12-1 and TRBJ1-5; the table's TRBD1 call for D was not verified on the DNA. TRBV12-1 is reported as a pseudogene. The CDR3 totals 16 residues. CDR3 coding DNA: TGTGCCAGCAGCTTTGCGCATCAGGTAACTTATCAGCCCCAGCATTTT. Encoded protein: CASSFAHQVTYQPQHF.